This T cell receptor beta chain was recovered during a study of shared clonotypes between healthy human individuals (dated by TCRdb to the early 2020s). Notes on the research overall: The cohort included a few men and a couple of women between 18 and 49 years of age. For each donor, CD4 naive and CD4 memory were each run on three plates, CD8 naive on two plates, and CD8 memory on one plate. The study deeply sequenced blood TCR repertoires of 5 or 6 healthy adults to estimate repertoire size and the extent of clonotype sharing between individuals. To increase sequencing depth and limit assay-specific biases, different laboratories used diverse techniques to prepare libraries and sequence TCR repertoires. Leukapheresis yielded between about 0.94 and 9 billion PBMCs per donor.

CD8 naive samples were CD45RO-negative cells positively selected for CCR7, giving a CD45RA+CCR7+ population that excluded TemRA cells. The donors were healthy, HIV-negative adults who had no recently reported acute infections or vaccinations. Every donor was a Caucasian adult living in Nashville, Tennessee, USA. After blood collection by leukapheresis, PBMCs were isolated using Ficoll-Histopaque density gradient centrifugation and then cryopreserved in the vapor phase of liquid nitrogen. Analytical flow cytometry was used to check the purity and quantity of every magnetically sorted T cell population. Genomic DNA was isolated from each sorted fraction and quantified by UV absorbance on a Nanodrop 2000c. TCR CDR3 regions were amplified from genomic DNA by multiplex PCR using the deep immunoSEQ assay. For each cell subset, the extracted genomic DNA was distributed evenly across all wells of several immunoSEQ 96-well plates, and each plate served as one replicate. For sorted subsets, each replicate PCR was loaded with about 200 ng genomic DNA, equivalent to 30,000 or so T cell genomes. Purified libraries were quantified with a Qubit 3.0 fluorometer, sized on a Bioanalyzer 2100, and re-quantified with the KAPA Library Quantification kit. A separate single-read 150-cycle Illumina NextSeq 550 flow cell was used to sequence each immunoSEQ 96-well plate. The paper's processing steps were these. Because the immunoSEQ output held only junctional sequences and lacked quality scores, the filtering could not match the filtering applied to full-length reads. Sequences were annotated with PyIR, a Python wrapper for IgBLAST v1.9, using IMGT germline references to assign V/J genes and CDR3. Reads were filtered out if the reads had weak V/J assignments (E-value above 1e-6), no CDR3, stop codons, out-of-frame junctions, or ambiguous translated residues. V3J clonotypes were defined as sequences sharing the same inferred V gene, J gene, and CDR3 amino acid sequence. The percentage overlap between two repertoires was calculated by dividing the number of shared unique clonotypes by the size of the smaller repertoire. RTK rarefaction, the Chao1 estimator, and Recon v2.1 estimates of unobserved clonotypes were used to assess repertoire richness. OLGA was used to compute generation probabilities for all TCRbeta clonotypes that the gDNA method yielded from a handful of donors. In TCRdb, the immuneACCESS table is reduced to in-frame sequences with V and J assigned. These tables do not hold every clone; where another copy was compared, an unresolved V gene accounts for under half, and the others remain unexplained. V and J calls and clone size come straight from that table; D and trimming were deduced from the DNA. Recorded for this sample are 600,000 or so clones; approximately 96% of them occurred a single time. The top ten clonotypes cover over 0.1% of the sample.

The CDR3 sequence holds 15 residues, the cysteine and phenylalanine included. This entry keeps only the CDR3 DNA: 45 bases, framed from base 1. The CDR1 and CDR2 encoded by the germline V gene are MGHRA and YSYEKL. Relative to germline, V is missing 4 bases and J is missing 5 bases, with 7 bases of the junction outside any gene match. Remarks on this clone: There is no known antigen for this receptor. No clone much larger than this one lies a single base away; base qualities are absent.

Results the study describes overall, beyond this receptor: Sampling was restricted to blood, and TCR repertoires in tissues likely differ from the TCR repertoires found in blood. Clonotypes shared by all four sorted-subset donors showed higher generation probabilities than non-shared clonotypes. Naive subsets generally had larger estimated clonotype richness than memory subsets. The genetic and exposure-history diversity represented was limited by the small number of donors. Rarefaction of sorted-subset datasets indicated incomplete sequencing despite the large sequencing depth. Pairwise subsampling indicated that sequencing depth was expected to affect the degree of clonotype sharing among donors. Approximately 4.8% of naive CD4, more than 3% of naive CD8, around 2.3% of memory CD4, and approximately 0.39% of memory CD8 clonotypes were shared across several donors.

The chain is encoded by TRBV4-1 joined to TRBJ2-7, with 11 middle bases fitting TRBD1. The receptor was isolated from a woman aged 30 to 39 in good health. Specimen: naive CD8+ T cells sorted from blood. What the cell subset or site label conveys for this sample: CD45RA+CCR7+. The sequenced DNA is TGCGCCAGCAGCCTTTCATTGGACAGGGGGCACGAGCAGTACTTC. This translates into CASSLSLDRGHEQYF.